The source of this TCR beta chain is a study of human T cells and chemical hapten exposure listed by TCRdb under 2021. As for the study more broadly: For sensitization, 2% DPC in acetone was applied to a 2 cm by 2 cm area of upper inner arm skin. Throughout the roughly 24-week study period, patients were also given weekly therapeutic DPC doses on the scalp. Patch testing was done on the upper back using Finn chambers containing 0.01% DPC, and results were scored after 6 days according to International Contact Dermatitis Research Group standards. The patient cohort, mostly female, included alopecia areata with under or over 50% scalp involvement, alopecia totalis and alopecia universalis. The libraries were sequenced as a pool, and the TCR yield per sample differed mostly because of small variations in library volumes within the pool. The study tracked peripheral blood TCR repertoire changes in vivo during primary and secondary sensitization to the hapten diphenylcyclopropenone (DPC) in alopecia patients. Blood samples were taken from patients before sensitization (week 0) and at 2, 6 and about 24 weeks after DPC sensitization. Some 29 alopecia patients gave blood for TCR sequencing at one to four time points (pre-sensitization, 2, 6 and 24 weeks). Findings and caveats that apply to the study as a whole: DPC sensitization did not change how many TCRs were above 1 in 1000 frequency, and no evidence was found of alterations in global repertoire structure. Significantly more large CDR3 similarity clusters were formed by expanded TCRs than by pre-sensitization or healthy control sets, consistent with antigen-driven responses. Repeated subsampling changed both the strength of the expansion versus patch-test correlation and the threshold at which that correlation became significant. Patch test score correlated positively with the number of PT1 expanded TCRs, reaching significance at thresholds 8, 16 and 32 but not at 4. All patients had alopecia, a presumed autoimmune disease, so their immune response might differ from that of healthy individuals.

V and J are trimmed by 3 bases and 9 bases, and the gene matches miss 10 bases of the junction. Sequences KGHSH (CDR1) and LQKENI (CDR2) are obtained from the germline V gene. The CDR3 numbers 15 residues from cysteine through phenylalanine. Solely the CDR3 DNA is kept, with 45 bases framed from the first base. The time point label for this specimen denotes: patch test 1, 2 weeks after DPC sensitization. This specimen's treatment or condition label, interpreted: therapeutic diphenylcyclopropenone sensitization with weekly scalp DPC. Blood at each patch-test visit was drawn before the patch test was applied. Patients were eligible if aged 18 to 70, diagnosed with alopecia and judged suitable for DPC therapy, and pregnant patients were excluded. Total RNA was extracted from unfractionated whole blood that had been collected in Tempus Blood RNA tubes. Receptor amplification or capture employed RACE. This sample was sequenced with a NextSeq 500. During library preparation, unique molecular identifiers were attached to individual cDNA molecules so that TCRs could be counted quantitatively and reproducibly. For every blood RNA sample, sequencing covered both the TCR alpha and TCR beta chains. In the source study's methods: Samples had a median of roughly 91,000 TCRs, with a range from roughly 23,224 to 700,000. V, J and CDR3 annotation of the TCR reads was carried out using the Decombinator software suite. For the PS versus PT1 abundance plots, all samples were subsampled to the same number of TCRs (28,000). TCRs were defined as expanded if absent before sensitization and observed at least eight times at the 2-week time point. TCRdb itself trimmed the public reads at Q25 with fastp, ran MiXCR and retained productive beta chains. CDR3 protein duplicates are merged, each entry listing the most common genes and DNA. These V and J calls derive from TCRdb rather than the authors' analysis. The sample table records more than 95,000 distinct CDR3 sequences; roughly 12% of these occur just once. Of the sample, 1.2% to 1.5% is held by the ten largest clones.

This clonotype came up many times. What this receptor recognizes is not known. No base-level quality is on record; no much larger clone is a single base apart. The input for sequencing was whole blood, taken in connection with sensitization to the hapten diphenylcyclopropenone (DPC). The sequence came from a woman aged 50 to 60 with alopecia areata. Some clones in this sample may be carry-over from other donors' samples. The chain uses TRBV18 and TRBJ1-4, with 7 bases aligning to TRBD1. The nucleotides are TGTGCCAGCTCACCTCCACGGCAGGGGGGACAAAAACTGTTTTTT. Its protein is CASSPPRQGGQKLFF.